This TCR beta chain originates from a study of PD-1 blockade in classical Hodgkin lymphoma (dated by TCRdb to 2018 to 2021). Context from the whole study: Nivolumab dosing was 3 mg/kg intravenously every 2 weeks, continuing until either disease progression or unacceptable toxicity. The study used TCR beta sequencing and CyTOF to define a peripheral blood immune signature of response to PD-1 blockade in classical Hodgkin lymphoma.

This specimen's time point label, per the study, means: cycle 4 day 1 (C4D1), after five to seven weeks of nivolumab. Every trial patient had relapsed after autologous stem cell transplantation, and cohorts A, B and C differed in prior brentuximab vedotin exposure. The trial cohort comprised 56 patients with relapsed/refractory classical Hodgkin lymphoma whose best overall responses were complete response, partial response or progressive disease. Single-agent nivolumab was administered to trial patients in the multi-cohort phase II CheckMate 205 trial. Best overall response was determined by an independent review committee according to the 2007 International Working Group response criteria. Trial PBMCs were collected just before the start of nivolumab (C1D1) and during therapy at cycle 2 day 1 and cycle 4 day 1. Peripheral blood was collected in 8 mL Vacutainer Cell Preparation Tubes, from which PBMCs were isolated by centrifugation and then cryopreserved.

What the authors observed across the whole study: Diversity was lower in patients who began nivolumab less than 1 year after ASCT, so these patients were left out of later analyses to avoid confounding by immune reconstitution. CD4+ but not CD8+ TCR diversity rose significantly by C4D1 (p=0.0027 vs p=0.16), most apparent in complete responders (p=0.02). Baseline TCR diversity was reported to be lower in newly diagnosed patients than in healthy donors, and even lower in relapsed/refractory patients. The study covered only a single clinical trial cohort, and the causes of the repertoire differences, possibly disease activity or prior therapy, were still not defined. Baseline diversity similar to that of newly diagnosed patients was observed in trial patients achieving complete response, whereas significantly lower diversity was observed in partial responders and progressors.

Genomic DNA was isolated using the Qiagen DNeasy kit from unsorted PBMCs as well as from negatively selected CD4+ and CD8+ fractions. TCR beta CDR3 regions were amplified by immunoSEQ multiplex PCR using primers annealing to V and J segments. A synthetic immune receptor repertoire was used to minimize amplification bias, and any residual bias was removed computationally once sequencing was done. Per the source publication's procedure: Custom Python scripts were used to quantify repertoire diversity as the Shannon entropy index. Unsorted, CD4+ and CD8+ repertoires were analyzed separately, except for combined analyses in which CD4+ and CD8+ sequences were merged in silico. A clone was considered expanded if an increase in frequency of at least 2-fold after treatment relative to C1D1 was found, and a pseudocount of 0.5 was applied to clones undetected at baseline. Clones with 0 or 1 copy at C1D1 were classified as singleton clones, and clones with 2 or more copies were classified as non-singleton clones. Clones expanded in unsorted samples were assigned a CD4+, CD8+ or unknown annotation through matching of protein sequences in sorted samples from the same patient. Wilcoxon tests on paired samples were used to test diversity changes from C1D1 to C4D1. In its TCRdb copy, this immuneACCESS table keeps in-frame sequences only and misses some clones. Where compared with another copy, unresolved V genes explain less than half of these, and the others have no known cause. For V, J and clone size, that table is used; D and trimming come from the DNA. For this sample the table gives roughly 100,000 clones, of which about 92% were detected only once. The ten largest clones add up to less than 2% of the sample.

In this sample, this clone turned up once. There is no known antigen for this receptor. Within one base of it there is no much larger clone, and no base qualities were kept. The CDR3 sequence holds 16 residues, the cysteine and phenylalanine included. Solely the CDR3 DNA is kept, with 48 bases framed from the first base. CDR1 and CDR2 (MNHEY, SMNVEV) derive from the germline V gene (reference sequence). V is cut back by 5 bases and J by 2 bases, with 11 bases in the junction unmatched. The receptor was derived from a human donor with classical Hodgkin lymphoma. Source: peripheral blood mononuclear cells (PBMCs), taken before the fourth cycle of nivolumab. The V and J segments used are TRBV27 and TRBJ2-7; the central 8 bases match TRBD1. DNA sequence: TGTGCCAGCAGTAGAATTGGGACAGGAGTGACCTACGAGCAGTACTTC. This encodes CASSRIGTGVTYEQYF.